These T cell receptor beta chains were read from a single sample in a study of tumor-infiltrating lymphocytes in localized non-small cell lung cancer. Data came from immunoSEQ multiplex PCR; TCRdb stores just in-frame clones and leaves some out. This table has over 10,000 clones, about three quarters appearing once. Sequenced material: uninvolved lung tissue not adjacent to the tumor. Every receptor here comes from a human donor with non-small cell lung cancer. Both conserved end residues are trimmed from each CDR3.

v_call: TRBV5-1
j_call: TRBJ2-4
cdr3_aa: ASSRSGGSTNIQY

v_call: TRBV19
j_call: TRBJ2-1
cdr3_aa: ASSLGLGEQF

v_call: TRBV7-3
j_call: TRBJ2-2
cdr3_aa: ASSQSRDNTGELF

v_call: TRBV5-4
j_call: TRBJ2-7
cdr3_aa: ASSLEGGGSTKQY

v_call: TRBV5-4
j_call: TRBJ1-1
cdr3_aa: ASSLDYVNTEAF

v_call: TRBV19
j_call: TRBJ2-5
cdr3_aa: ASSIRDQETQY

v_call: TRBV19
j_call: TRBJ2-2
cdr3_aa: ASSRLVSNTGELF

v_call: TRBV9
j_call: TRBJ2-2
cdr3_aa: ASIPGPQGGELF

v_call: TRBV29-1
j_call: TRBJ2-1
cdr3_aa: SVEGLAGGPSYNEQF

v_call: TRBV10-3
j_call: TRBJ1-3
cdr3_aa: AIRDTSGNTIY

v_call: TRBV5-1
j_call: TRBJ2-7
cdr3_aa: ASSALGTGDYEQY

v_call: TRBV2
j_call: TRBJ2-7
cdr3_aa: APGGQGLSYEQY

v_call: TRBV5-1
j_call: TRBJ2-3
cdr3_aa: ASSHLQGGSTDTQY

v_call: TRBV19
j_call: TRBJ2-1
cdr3_aa: ASSQGAGFNEQF

v_call: TRBV5-6
j_call: TRBJ1-1
cdr3_aa: ASSLKGAAEAF

v_call: TRBV27
j_call: TRBJ2-3
cdr3_aa: ASSLSMVPTDTQY

v_call: TRBV15
j_call: TRBJ2-5
cdr3_aa: ATRLGGGGGQETQY

v_call: TRBV12-5
j_call: TRBJ1-2
cdr3_aa: ASGSWEIHYGYT

v_call: TRBV7-6
j_call: TRBJ1-6
cdr3_aa: ASSLRGASFNSPLH

v_call: TRBV30
j_call: TRBJ1-1
cdr3_aa: ASHRGNTEAF

v_call: TRBV9
j_call: TRBJ2-7
cdr3_aa: ASSVAGTGGYEQY

v_call: TRBV19
j_call: TRBJ1-1
cdr3_aa: ASRERENTEAF

v_call: TRBV5-1
j_call: TRBJ2-5
cdr3_aa: ASSLQDREVETQY

v_call: TRBV6-5
j_call: TRBJ2-3
cdr3_aa: ASSYYRNTDTQY

v_call: TRBV27
j_call: TRBJ1-5
cdr3_aa: ASSTRPADQPQH

v_call: TRBV5-1
j_call: TRBJ2-7
cdr3_aa: ASSLEGLSLNSYEQY

v_call: TRBV11-2
j_call: TRBJ1-2
cdr3_aa: ASSLVSWDAQSGYT

v_call: TRBV6-6
j_call: TRBJ2-2
cdr3_aa: ASGTGGSGELF

v_call: TRBV5-1
j_call: TRBJ2-1
cdr3_aa: ASSLLAGGSDEQF

v_call: TRBV5-1
j_call: TRBJ2-1
cdr3_aa: ASSTGTGSGNEQF

v_call: TRBV30
j_call: TRBJ1-2
cdr3_aa: AWSTGGYGYT

v_call: TRBV2
j_call: TRBJ2-7
cdr3_aa: ASSQLGSGEQY

v_call: TRBV7-8
j_call: TRBJ1-5
cdr3_aa: ASSRQYSNQPQH

v_call: TRBV29-1
j_call: TRBJ2-5
cdr3_aa: SVDRRPQETQY

v_call: TRBV5-4
j_call: TRBJ2-1
cdr3_aa: ASSFGEGEQF

v_call: TRBV2
j_call: TRBJ1-1
cdr3_aa: ASRDLGGAF

v_call: TRBV29-1
j_call: TRBJ1-2
cdr3_aa: SVEDSSYGYT

v_call: TRBV30
j_call: TRBJ2-7
cdr3_aa: AWSPGTLYEQY

v_call: TRBV2
j_call: TRBJ1-1
cdr3_aa: ASRGLGGLEAF

v_call: TRBV2
j_call: TRBJ2-3
cdr3_aa: ASRKETDTQY

v_call: TRBV7-3
j_call: TRBJ2-1
cdr3_aa: ASSLLGSYNEQF